These T cell receptor beta chains were read from a single sample in a study of identifying expanded T cells in peripheral blood. The data were produced by immunoSEQ multiplex PCR, yet TCRdb's version contains in-frame clones alone and is incomplete. The top ten hold about 14% of the sample, which has over 90,000 clones, approximately 90% seen once. Sequences were obtained from blood. The origin of the receptors is a person between 18 and 69 years old in good health. Each CDR3 is given with its conserved first and last residue. A D gene is named only where the DNA matches it firmly. The size of a clone is reported for some rows only, either as once, few or many, or as a class for expanded clones.

d_gene: TRBD2; abundance: NA; v_gene: TRBV6-1; j_gene: TRBJ2-1; CDR3nt: TGTGCCAGCAGTGTCCTTAGCGGGGGGTCCTACAATGAGCAGTTCTTC; CDR3aa: CASSVLSGGSYNEQFF
d_gene: TRBD1; abundance: NA; v_gene: TRBV6-1; j_gene: TRBJ1-4; CDR3nt: TGTGCCAGCAGTGAACCGGGACAGGCCGATGAAAAACTGTTTTTT; CDR3aa: CASSEPGQADEKLFF
d_gene: NA; abundance: NA; v_gene: TRBV4-3; j_gene: TRBJ1-6; CDR3nt: TGCGCCAGCAGCCAGGATCTGGGTTATTCACCCCTCCACTTT; CDR3aa: CASSQDLGYSPLHF
d_gene: NA; abundance: NA; v_gene: TRBV5-1; j_gene: TRBJ2-3; CDR3nt: TGCGCCAGCAGCTTGGAAGCGGGCAGCCTGGCGGGAGATACGCAGTATTTT; CDR3aa: CASSLEAGSLAGDTQYF
d_gene: TRBD1; abundance: NA; v_gene: TRBV14; j_gene: TRBJ2-3; CDR3nt: TGTGCCAGCAGCCAAGAGGGGACAGCCATCACAGATACGCAGTATTTT; CDR3aa: CASSQEGTAITDTQYF
d_gene: NA; abundance: NA; v_gene: TRBV30; j_gene: TRBJ1-6; CDR3nt: TGTGCCTTTGACCTTCGGGGGGCCTATAATTCACCCCTCCACTTT; CDR3aa: CAFDLRGAYNSPLHF
d_gene: NA; abundance: NA; v_gene: TRBV9; j_gene: TRBJ2-2; CDR3nt: TGTGCCAGCAGCCCAGACAGGTTAACCGGGGAGCTGTTTTTT; CDR3aa: CASSPDRLTGELFF
d_gene: NA; abundance: NA; v_gene: TRBV27; j_gene: TRBJ2-7; CDR3nt: TGTGCCAGCAGAAAAAACTACGAGCAGTACTTC; CDR3aa: CASRKNYEQYF
d_gene: TRBD1; abundance: NA; v_gene: TRBV9; j_gene: TRBJ2-7; CDR3nt: TGTGCCAGCAGCGCCCGGGACAGGGAGTACGAGCAGTACTTC; CDR3aa: CASSARDREYEQYF
d_gene: TRBD1; abundance: NA; v_gene: TRBV9; j_gene: TRBJ1-5; CDR3nt: TGTGCCAGCAGCGAGGGACAGGGGAGGCAGCCCCAGCATTTT; CDR3aa: CASSEGQGRQPQHF
d_gene: NA; abundance: NA; v_gene: TRBV5-8; j_gene: TRBJ2-5; CDR3nt: TGTGCCAGCAGCTTGAGGGGCGTCTTGGAGACCCAGTACTTC; CDR3aa: CASSLRGVLETQYF
d_gene: TRBD2; abundance: NA; v_gene: TRBV18; j_gene: TRBJ2-7; CDR3nt: TGTGCCAGCGCGTTGGGAGCGGGGACCTACGAGCAGTACTTC; CDR3aa: CASALGAGTYEQYF
d_gene: NA; abundance: NA; v_gene: TRBV2; j_gene: TRBJ2-3; CDR3nt: TGTGCCAGCAGTGTGGCCGGACAAGGGGCCACAGATACGCAGTATTTT; CDR3aa: CASSVAGQGATDTQYF
d_gene: TRBD1; abundance: NA; v_gene: TRBV11-1; j_gene: TRBJ2-5; CDR3nt: TGTGCCAGCAGCTTGACCCCGGACAGGTCCCGAGAGACCCAGTACTTC; CDR3aa: CASSLTPDRSRETQYF
d_gene: NA; abundance: NA; v_gene: TRBV7-8; j_gene: TRBJ1-5; CDR3nt: TGTGCCAGCAGCCCCACTGGGGGATGGAGCAATCAGCCCCAGCATTTT; CDR3aa: CASSPTGGWSNQPQHF
d_gene: NA; abundance: NA; v_gene: TRBV19; j_gene: TRBJ1-2; CDR3nt: TGTGCCAGTAGCGCCGGGGGGGGCTATGGCTACACCTTC; CDR3aa: CASSAGGGYGYTF
d_gene: NA; abundance: NA; v_gene: TRBV12-5; j_gene: TRBJ2-6; CDR3nt: TGTGCTAGTGGTTCGCCTACACCGGGGTCTGGGGCCAACGTCCTGACTTTC; CDR3aa: CASGSPTPGSGANVLTF
d_gene: NA; abundance: NA; v_gene: TRBV7-7; j_gene: TRBJ1-3; CDR3nt: TGTGCCAGCAGCTTAGGGCCCGGAAACACCATATATTTT; CDR3aa: CASSLGPGNTIYF
d_gene: NA; abundance: NA; v_gene: TRBV5-1; j_gene: TRBJ2-6; CDR3nt: TGCGCCAGCAGCTTAAGGATCCCTGGGGCCAACGTCCTGACTTTC; CDR3aa: CASSLRIPGANVLTF
d_gene: TRBD1; abundance: NA; v_gene: TRBV19; j_gene: TRBJ2-2; CDR3nt: TGTGCCAGTAGTATTATGGGACAGGGAGGGACCGGGGAGCTGTTTTTT; CDR3aa: CASSIMGQGGTGELFF
d_gene: TRBD1; abundance: NA; v_gene: TRBV6-5; j_gene: TRBJ1-5; CDR3nt: TGTGCCAGCAGGTCTTCCGGGACAGGGCTTCAGCCCCAGCATTTT; CDR3aa: CASRSSGTGLQPQHF
d_gene: NA; abundance: NA; v_gene: TRBV5-6; j_gene: TRBJ1-5; CDR3nt: TGTGCCAGCAGCTTGCGAGGCGGGCCCCAGCATTTT; CDR3aa: CASSLRGGPQHF
d_gene: NA; abundance: NA; v_gene: TRBV5-1; j_gene: TRBJ2-2; CDR3nt: TGCGCCAGCAGCTTGTCCAGCCCCACCGGGGAGCTGTTTTTT; CDR3aa: CASSLSSPTGELFF
d_gene: NA; abundance: NA; v_gene: TRBV28; j_gene: TRBJ2-3; CDR3nt: TGTGCCAGCAGTTTATGCCATCTTCTTGGTTCTGGGTGTATGGGCACAGATACGCAGTATTTT; CDR3aa: CASSLCHLLGSGCMGTDTQYF
d_gene: NA; abundance: NA; v_gene: TRBV9; j_gene: TRBJ2-5; CDR3nt: TGTGCCAGCAGCGTACTTCAAACCTCTCGAGAGACCCAGTACTTC; CDR3aa: CASSVLQTSRETQYF
d_gene: TRBD2; abundance: NA; v_gene: TRBV7-9; j_gene: TRBJ2-7; CDR3nt: TGTGCCAGCAGCTCCGACACTAGCGGCCGCTCCTACGAGCAGTACTTC; CDR3aa: CASSSDTSGRSYEQYF
d_gene: NA; abundance: NA; v_gene: TRBV5-6; j_gene: TRBJ1-1; CDR3nt: TGTGCCAGCAGCTTCACAACAGGTGAAGCTTTCTTT; CDR3aa: CASSFTTGEAFF
d_gene: TRBD1; abundance: once; v_gene: TRBV9; j_gene: TRBJ2-5; CDR3nt: TGTGCCAGCAGCGTAGGGGCAGGGGGTGCCCAAGAGACCCAGTACTTC; CDR3aa: CASSVGAGGAQETQYF
d_gene: TRBD1; abundance: NA; v_gene: TRBV11-2; j_gene: TRBJ2-5; CDR3nt: TGTGCCAGCAGCAGGGGACAGGGGGCGGAGGAGACCCAGTACTTC; CDR3aa: CASSRGQGAEETQYF
d_gene: NA; abundance: NA; v_gene: TRBV11-3; j_gene: TRBJ1-1; CDR3nt: TGTGCCAGCAGCTCGCGAACTAACACTGAAGCTTTCTTT; CDR3aa: CASSSRTNTEAFF
d_gene: TRBD2; abundance: NA; v_gene: TRBV5-1; j_gene: TRBJ2-1; CDR3nt: TGCGCCAGCAGCTTGGCGGTCGGGGCTAGCGGGCAGTTCTTC; CDR3aa: CASSLAVGASGQFF
d_gene: NA; abundance: NA; v_gene: TRBV5-8; j_gene: TRBJ1-5; CDR3nt: TGTGCCAGCAGCTTGGCCCGGGGCAGCCTTCAGCCCCAGCATTTT; CDR3aa: CASSLARGSLQPQHF
d_gene: NA; abundance: NA; v_gene: TRBV4-2; j_gene: TRBJ1-5; CDR3nt: TGTGCCAGCAGCCAAGATGGAGGTAGCAATCAGCCCCAGCATTTT; CDR3aa: CASSQDGGSNQPQHF
d_gene: TRBD1; abundance: NA; v_gene: TRBV7-7; j_gene: TRBJ1-3; CDR3nt: TGTGCCAGCAGCCCCGGGGGACAGCGATTTTCTGGAAACACCATATATTTT; CDR3aa: CASSPGGQRFSGNTIYF
d_gene: NA; abundance: NA; v_gene: TRBV25-1; j_gene: TRBJ2-2; CDR3nt: TGTGCCAGCAGTGAGCCCAGGGGTCGAAACACCGGGGAGCTGTTTTTT; CDR3aa: CASSEPRGRNTGELFF
d_gene: NA; abundance: NA; v_gene: TRBV21-1; j_gene: TRBJ1-2; CDR3nt: TGTGCCAGCAGCAACGGATACAGGGGTGATGGCTACACCTTC; CDR3aa: CASSNGYRGDGYTF
d_gene: TRBD1; abundance: NA; v_gene: TRBV14; j_gene: TRBJ2-3; CDR3nt: TGTGCCAGCAGCCCTTACGGACAGGGGGTCACAGATACGCAGTATTTT; CDR3aa: CASSPYGQGVTDTQYF
d_gene: NA; abundance: NA; v_gene: TRBV9; j_gene: TRBJ2-1; CDR3nt: TGTGCCAGCAGCGTAACGATTGAGGCCGTTTCCTACAATGAGCAGTTCTTC; CDR3aa: CASSVTIEAVSYNEQFF
d_gene: TRBD1; abundance: NA; v_gene: TRBV6-5; j_gene: TRBJ1-2; CDR3nt: TGTGCCAGCAATTTAGGACAGGGGGAATATGATGGCTACACCTTC; CDR3aa: CASNLGQGEYDGYTF
d_gene: TRBD1; abundance: NA; v_gene: TRBV6-1; j_gene: TRBJ1-2; CDR3nt: TGTGCCAGCAGTGAAGCGGGACAGGGAGCTAACTATGGCTACACCTTC; CDR3aa: CASSEAGQGANYGYTF
d_gene: TRBD1; abundance: NA; v_gene: TRBV4-1; j_gene: TRBJ2-1; CDR3nt: TGCGCCAGCAGCCAAGAGGGGACAGTCCAGGCGCCCTACAATGAGCAGTTCTTC; CDR3aa: CASSQEGTVQAPYNEQFF
d_gene: NA; abundance: few; v_gene: TRBV29-1; j_gene: TRBJ1-4; CDR3nt: TGCAGCGTCGGGACGTATGAAAAACTGTTTTTT; CDR3aa: CSVGTYEKLFF
d_gene: NA; abundance: NA; v_gene: TRBV7-9; j_gene: TRBJ1-2; CDR3nt: TGTGCCAGCAGCCAAAATACAAACTATGGCTACACCTTC; CDR3aa: CASSQNTNYGYTF
d_gene: NA; abundance: once; v_gene: TRBV28; j_gene: TRBJ2-5; CDR3nt: TGTGCCAGCAGTCCAGGGGGGAGGGCCAACCAAGAGACCCAGTACTTC; CDR3aa: CASSPGGRANQETQYF
d_gene: NA; abundance: NA; v_gene: TRBV6-4; j_gene: TRBJ2-1; CDR3nt: TGTGCCAGCAGTGAAGGGACTCCGAGAGAGCAGTTCTTC; CDR3aa: CASSEGTPREQFF
d_gene: TRBD1; abundance: once; v_gene: TRBV7-2; j_gene: TRBJ1-6; CDR3nt: TGTGCCAGCAGCCTCCAGGGGGCGGGCAATTCACCCCTCCACTTT; CDR3aa: CASSLQGAGNSPLHF
d_gene: NA; abundance: NA; v_gene: TRBV4-1; j_gene: TRBJ1-6; CDR3nt: TGCGCCAGCAGCCGAAGGGGTAATTCACCCCTCCACTTT; CDR3aa: CASSRRGNSPLHF
d_gene: NA; abundance: NA; v_gene: TRBV7-8; j_gene: TRBJ1-3; CDR3nt: TGTGCCAGCAGCTTAAGTGGCTGGGACTCTGGAAACACCATATATTTT; CDR3aa: CASSLSGWDSGNTIYF
d_gene: NA; abundance: once; v_gene: TRBV6-5; j_gene: TRBJ1-3; CDR3nt: TGTGCCAGCAGCGGACAGGGAAACACCATATATTTT; CDR3aa: CASSGQGNTIYF
d_gene: TRBD2; abundance: NA; v_gene: TRBV29-1; j_gene: TRBJ2-1; CDR3nt: TGCAGCGTACCTACTAGCGGGGGTGACAATGAGCAGTTCTTC; CDR3aa: CSVPTSGGDNEQFF
d_gene: NA; abundance: NA; v_gene: TRBV5-1; j_gene: TRBJ1-1; CDR3nt: TGCGCCAGCAGCTTGGGTCCAGGGGACACTGAAGCTTTCTTT; CDR3aa: CASSLGPGDTEAFF
d_gene: TRBD1; abundance: NA; v_gene: TRBV7-3; j_gene: TRBJ2-1; CDR3nt: TGTGCCAGCAGCTCCGGGACAGGGGGTCTAAGCGAGCAGTTCTTC; CDR3aa: CASSSGTGGLSEQFF
d_gene: TRBD1; abundance: NA; v_gene: TRBV4-2; j_gene: TRBJ1-5; CDR3nt: TGTGCCAGCAGCCTGCATGGAAGACAGGGCTATCAGCCCCAGCATTTT; CDR3aa: CASSLHGRQGYQPQHF
d_gene: NA; abundance: NA; v_gene: TRBV27; j_gene: TRBJ1-5; CDR3nt: TGTGCCAGCAGTTTATATAGCCACGTTAGCAATCAGCCCCAGCATTTT; CDR3aa: CASSLYSHVSNQPQHF
d_gene: NA; abundance: NA; v_gene: TRBV19; j_gene: TRBJ2-6; CDR3nt: TGTGCCAGCGGTACTGGGGCTGGGGCCAACGTCCTGACTTTC; CDR3aa: CASGTGAGANVLTF
d_gene: NA; abundance: NA; v_gene: TRBV19; j_gene: TRBJ2-3; CDR3nt: TGTGCCAGCACTACAGAGGATGCTAGCACAGATACGCAGTATTTT; CDR3aa: CASTTEDASTDTQYF